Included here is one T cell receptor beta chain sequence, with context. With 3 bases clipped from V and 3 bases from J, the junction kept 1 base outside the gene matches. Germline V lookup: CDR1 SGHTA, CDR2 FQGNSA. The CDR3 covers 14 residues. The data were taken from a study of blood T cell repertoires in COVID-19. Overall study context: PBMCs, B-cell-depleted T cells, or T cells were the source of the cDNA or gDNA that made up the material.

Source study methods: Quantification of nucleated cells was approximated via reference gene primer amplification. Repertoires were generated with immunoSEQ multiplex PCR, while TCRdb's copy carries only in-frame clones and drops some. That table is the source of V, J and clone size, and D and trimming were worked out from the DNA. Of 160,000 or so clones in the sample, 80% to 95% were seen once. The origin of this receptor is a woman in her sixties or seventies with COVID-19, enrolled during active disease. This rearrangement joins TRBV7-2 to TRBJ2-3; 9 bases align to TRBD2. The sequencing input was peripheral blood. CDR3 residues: CASSFSGGTDTQYF. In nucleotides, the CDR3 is TGTGCCAGCAGCTTTAGCGGGGGTACAGATACGCAGTATTTT.